Listed here are 6 T cell receptor beta chains from one sample, sequenced in a study of resident and recirculating memory T cells in vitiligo. Measured with immunoSEQ multiplex PCR; TCRdb has only the in-frame clones, and not every one. This table holds 70,000 to 75,000 clones, roughly 90% found once. The sample consisted of blood. Receptors were obtained from a male donor with vitiligo.

The chain uses TRBV21-1 and TRBJ1-5. TRBV21-1 is a listed pseudogene. The CDR3 spans 17 residues. CDR3 in amino acids: CASSKDGNRGEDQPQHF. CDR3 bases: TGTGCCAGCAGCAAAGATGGGAACCGGGGAGAGGACCAGCCCCAGCATTTT.

The chain recombines TRBV7-9 with TRBJ1-1, with 9 nucleotides matching TRBD1. V was clipped by 5 bases and J by 5 bases; unmatched bases: 12. Germline V gives CDR1 SEHNR, CDR2 FQNEAQ (reference sequence). This CDR3 comprises 16 residues. CDR3 DNA: TGTGCCAGCAGCCTACCTACCCTGACAGGGGGAACTGAAGCTTTCTTT. Protein sequence: CASSLPTLTGGTEAFF.

This clone was found a few times. V usage is TRBV6-4 and J usage is TRBJ2-2; D remains ambiguous. Trimming stripped 3 bases from V and 4 bases from J, with 6 bases between. This CDR3 is 13 amino acids long. Germline V lookup: CDR1 MRHNA, CDR2 SNTAGT. CDR3 loop: CASSDRGTGELFF. The CDR3 nucleotides read TGTGCCAGCAGTGATAGAGGCACCGGGGAGCTGTTTTTT.

J is TRBJ1-1 and V is TRBV6-1; D ambiguous. Germline lookup yields CDR1 MNHNS and CDR2 SASEGT. Trimming took off 3 bases at V and 4 bases at J, with 12 bases between the two ends. The CDR3 is 14 amino acids. The CDR3 sequence is CASSDWGGGTEAFF. The CDR3 bases are TGTGCCAGCAGTGACTGGGGAGGCGGCACTGAAGCTTTCTTT.

The gene calls are TRBV13 and TRBJ2-5; 7 nucleotides line up with TRBD1. The germline gives CDR1 PRHDT, CDR2 FYEKMQ (reference sequence). V was clipped by 6 bases and J by 3 bases; unmatched bases: 4. This CDR3 comprises 13 residues. The CDR3 DNA reads as TGTGCCAGCAGGTCCGGGACAGAAGAGACCCAGTACTTC. Protein sequence: CASRSGTEETQYF.

The V and J genes are TRBV28 and TRBJ2-7, with D possibly being TRBD2 (7 bases). The CDR3 runs 15 residues. From germline, CDR1 is MDHEN and CDR2 SYDVKM. V lost 3 bases to trimming and J lost 1 base, with 13 bases between them. The CDR3 region is CASSLNGGRSYEQYF. CDR3 coding DNA: TGTGCCAGCAGTTTGAACGGGGGGCGATCCTACGAGCAGTACTTC.